This TCR beta chain comes out of a study of T cells in localized non-small cell lung cancer. Study conclusions and caveats: Measurement of T cell clonality placed uninvolved adjacent lung highest, above the level in tumor. For the top 100 tumor clones, a median about 50 also appeared in adjacent lung. Overall survival was longer when the density of T cells in the blood was higher.

TCRdb keeps only in-frame clones here, not all; method: immunoSEQ multiplex PCR. The table includes some 20,000 clones, about nine tenths detected once. CDR3 length: 14 residues. Germline V gene sequence: CDR1 SGHNT, CDR2 YYREEE (reference sequence). Regarding this clone: Its antigen remains unidentified. The junction differs from germline at one of its ends, possibly a read error. Other nucleotide sequences in the sample specify the same CDR3.

This receptor was identified in a woman aged 35 to 70 with stage I lung adenocarcinoma. The sample consisted of peripheral blood, taken before any cancer treatment. This rearrangement joins TRBV5-4 to TRBJ1-2; 9 nucleotides match TRBD1. CDR3 sequence: CASSLTGGNYGYTF. CDR3 bases: TGCGCCAGCAGCTTGACAGGGGGTAACTATGGCTACACCTTC.